This TCR beta chain was sequenced in a study of blood T cell repertoires in COVID-19. Whole-study context: The United States, Italy and Spain provided the acute and convalescent COVID-19 samples.

Original handling: The authors estimated nucleated cell counts from reference gene primer amplification. Generated by immunoSEQ multiplex PCR, the TCRdb table keeps only in-frame clones and is missing some. The DNA gave D and trimming, while V, J and clone size come from that table. The sample carries under 250,000 clones, roughly nine tenths recorded once. The CDR3 consists of 16 residues. V was pared by 5 bases and J by 0 bases, with 7 bases of the junction left unmatched. Germline V gene lookup returns CDR1 MDHEN and CDR2 SYDVKM. The sequenced material came from peripheral blood. The source is a man between 60 and 75 years old with acute or convalescent COVID-19. The chain employs TRBV28 and TRBJ1-3; 7 bases are a match to TRBD1. The CDR3: CASSLGGQFSGNTIYF. For the CDR3, the DNA is TGTGCCAGCAGTCTGGGGGGACAGTTCTCTGGAAACACCATATATTTT. Complete variable domain (other parts from reference TRBV28 and TRBJ1-3): DVKVTQSSRYLVKRTGEKVFLECVQDMDHENMFWYRQDPGLGLRLIYFSYDVKMKEKGDIPEGYSVSREKKERFSLILESASTNQTSMYLCASSLGGQFSGNTIYFGEGSWLTVV.